The T cell receptor beta chain described here comes from a study of blood T cell repertoires in COVID-19. Study-level information: The United States, Italy and Spain supplied acute and convalescent COVID-19 samples. PBMCs, B-cell-depleted T cells, or T cells were the source of the cDNA or gDNA that made up the material.

The authors' processing: By means of reference gene primer amplification, nucleated cell counts were estimated. Produced via immunoSEQ multiplex PCR; TCRdb's table is partial and in-frame only. The V and J calls and clone size are taken from that table; D and trimming were inferred from the DNA. The top ten clones hold 7.2% of a sample with 30,000 to 45,000 clones, 87% of them seen once. CDR1 and CDR2 (germline): MNHEY, SMNVEV (reference sequence). Trimming cost V 4 bases and J 4 bases; bases outside gene matches: 5. The CDR3 sequence is 14 residues long. The chain uses TRBV27 and TRBJ1-1, with TRBD1 identical over 8 bases. The receptor's source is a human donor in a cohort sampled during active COVID-19. Sequencing was performed on peripheral blood. CDR3: CASSWQGAGTEAFF. The DNA for the CDR3 is TGTGCCAGCAGTTGGCAGGGGGCTGGCACTGAAGCTTTCTTT.